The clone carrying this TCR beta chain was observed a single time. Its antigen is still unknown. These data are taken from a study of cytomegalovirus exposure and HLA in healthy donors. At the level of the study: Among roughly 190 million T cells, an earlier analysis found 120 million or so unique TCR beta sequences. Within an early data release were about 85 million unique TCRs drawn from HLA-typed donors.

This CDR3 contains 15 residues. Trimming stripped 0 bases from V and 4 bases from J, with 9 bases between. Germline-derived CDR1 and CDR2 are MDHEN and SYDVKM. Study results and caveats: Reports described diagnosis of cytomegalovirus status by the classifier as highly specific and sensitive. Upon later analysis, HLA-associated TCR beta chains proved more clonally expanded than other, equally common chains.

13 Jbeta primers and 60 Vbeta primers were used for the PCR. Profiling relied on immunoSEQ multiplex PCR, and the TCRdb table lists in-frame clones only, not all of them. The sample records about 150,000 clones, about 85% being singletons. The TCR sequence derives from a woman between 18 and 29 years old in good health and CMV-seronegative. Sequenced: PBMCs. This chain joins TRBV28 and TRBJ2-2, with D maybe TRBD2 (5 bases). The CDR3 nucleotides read TGTGCCAGCAGTTTATGGCAGGCGGGCACCGGGGAGCTGTTTTTT. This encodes CASSLWQAGTGELFF.